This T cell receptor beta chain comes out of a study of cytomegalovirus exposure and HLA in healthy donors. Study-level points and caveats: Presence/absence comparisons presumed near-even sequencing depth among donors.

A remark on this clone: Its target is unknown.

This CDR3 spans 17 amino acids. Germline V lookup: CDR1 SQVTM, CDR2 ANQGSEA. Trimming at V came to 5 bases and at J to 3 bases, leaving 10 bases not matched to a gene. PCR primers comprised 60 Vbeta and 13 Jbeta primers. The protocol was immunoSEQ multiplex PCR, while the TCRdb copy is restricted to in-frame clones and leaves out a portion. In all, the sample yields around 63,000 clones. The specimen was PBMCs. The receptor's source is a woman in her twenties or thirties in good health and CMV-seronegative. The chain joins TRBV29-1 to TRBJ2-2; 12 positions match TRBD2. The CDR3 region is CSVIVTSGGLHTGELFF. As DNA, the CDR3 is TGCAGCGTTATAGTTACTAGCGGGGGGCTACACACCGGGGAGCTGTTTTTT.